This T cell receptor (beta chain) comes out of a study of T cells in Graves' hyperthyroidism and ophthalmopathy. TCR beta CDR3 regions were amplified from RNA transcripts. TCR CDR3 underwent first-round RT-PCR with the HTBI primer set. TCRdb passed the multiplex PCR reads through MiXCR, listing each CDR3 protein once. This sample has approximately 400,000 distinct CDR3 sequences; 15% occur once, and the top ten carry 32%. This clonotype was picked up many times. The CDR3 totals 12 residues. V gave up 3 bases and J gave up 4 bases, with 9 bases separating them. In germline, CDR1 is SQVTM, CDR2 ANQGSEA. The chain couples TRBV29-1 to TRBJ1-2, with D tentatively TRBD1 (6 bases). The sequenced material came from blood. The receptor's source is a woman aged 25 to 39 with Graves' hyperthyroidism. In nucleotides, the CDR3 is TGCAGCGTTGAGACAGGATCCTATGGCTACACCTTC. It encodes CSVETGSYGYTF.